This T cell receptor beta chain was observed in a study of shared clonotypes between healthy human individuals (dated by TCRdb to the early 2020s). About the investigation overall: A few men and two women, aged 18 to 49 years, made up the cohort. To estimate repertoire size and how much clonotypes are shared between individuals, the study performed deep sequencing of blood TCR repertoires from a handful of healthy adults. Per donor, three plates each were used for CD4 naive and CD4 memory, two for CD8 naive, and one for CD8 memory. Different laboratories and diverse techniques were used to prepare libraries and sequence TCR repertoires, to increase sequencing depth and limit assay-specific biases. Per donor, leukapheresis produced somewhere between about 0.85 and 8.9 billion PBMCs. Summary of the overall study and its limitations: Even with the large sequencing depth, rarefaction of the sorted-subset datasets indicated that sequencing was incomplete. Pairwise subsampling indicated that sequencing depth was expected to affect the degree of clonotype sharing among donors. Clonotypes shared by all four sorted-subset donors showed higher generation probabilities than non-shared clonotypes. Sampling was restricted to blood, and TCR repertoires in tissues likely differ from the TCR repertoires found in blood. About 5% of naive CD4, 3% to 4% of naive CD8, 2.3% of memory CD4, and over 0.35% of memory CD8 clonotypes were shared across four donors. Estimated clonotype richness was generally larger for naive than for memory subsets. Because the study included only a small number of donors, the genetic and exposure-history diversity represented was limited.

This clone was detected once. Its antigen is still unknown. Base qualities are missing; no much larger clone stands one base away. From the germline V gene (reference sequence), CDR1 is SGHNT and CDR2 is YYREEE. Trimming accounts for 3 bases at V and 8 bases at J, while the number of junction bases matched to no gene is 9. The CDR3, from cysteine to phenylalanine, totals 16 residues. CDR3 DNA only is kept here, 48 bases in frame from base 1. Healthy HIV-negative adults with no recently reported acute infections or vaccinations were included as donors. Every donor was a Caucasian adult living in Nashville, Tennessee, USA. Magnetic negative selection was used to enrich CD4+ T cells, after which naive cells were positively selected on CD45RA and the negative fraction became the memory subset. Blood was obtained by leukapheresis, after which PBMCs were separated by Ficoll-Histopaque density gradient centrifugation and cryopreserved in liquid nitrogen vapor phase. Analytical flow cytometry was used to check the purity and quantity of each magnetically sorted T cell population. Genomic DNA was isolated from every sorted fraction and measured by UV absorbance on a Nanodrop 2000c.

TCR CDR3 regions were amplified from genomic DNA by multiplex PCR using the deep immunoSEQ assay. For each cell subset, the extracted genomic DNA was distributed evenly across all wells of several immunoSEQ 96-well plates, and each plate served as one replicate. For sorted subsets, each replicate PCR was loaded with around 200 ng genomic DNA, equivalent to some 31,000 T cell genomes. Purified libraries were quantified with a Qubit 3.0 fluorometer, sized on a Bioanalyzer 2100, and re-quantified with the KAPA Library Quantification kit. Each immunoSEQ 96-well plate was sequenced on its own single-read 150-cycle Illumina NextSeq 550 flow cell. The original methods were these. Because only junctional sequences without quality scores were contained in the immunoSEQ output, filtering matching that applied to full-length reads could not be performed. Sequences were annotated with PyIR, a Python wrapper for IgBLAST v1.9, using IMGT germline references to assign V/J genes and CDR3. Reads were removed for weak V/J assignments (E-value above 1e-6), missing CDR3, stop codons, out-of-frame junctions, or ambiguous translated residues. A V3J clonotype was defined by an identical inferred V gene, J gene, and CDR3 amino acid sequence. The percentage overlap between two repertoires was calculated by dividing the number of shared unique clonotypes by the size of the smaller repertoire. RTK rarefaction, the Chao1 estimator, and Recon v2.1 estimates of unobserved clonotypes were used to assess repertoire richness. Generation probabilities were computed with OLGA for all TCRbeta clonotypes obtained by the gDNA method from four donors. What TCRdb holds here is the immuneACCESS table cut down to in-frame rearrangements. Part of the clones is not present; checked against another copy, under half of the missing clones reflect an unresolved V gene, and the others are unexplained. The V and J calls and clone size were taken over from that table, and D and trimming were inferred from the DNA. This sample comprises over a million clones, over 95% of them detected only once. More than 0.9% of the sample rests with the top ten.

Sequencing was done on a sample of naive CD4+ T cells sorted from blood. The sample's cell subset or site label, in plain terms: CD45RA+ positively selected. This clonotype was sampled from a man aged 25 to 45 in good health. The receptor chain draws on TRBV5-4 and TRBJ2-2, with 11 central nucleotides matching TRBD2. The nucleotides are TGTGCCAGCAGCTCATTACTAGCGGGAGCTGTTGGGGAGCTGTTTTTT. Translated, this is CASSSLLAGAVGELFF.